This T cell receptor beta chain originates from a study of blood T cells in healthy people across ages. A second PCR, run for about 6 to 11 cycles, used a sample-barcoded 5' primer plus a J-beta primer mix. One entry per CDR3 protein results from TCRdb running MiXCR on the 5' RACE reads. In the table there are approximately 780,000 distinct CDR3 sequences, roughly 24% of which are singletons. Donors were healthy Caucasian individuals from Russia aged roughly 6 to 100. Only a few counts were recorded for this clonotype. These data also formed part of another study, on T cells of mothers and their children. That report notes: A few mothers and their six children, all healthy Caucasians, donated.

The specimen was blood. The receptor was derived from a boy aged 5-17 years in good health.

The CDR3 spells CASSLRLAVTDTQYF. The DNA for the CDR3 is TGTGCCAGCAGTTTGAGGCTAGCGGTAACAGATACGCAGTATTTT. The rearrangement links TRBV27 to TRBJ2-3; 7 nucleotides align to TRBD2. CDR3 length: 15 residues. Trimming took 3 bases from V and 3 from J; bases not matched to a gene: 6. The V gene's germline CDR1 is MNHEY and CDR2 SMNVEV (reference sequence).